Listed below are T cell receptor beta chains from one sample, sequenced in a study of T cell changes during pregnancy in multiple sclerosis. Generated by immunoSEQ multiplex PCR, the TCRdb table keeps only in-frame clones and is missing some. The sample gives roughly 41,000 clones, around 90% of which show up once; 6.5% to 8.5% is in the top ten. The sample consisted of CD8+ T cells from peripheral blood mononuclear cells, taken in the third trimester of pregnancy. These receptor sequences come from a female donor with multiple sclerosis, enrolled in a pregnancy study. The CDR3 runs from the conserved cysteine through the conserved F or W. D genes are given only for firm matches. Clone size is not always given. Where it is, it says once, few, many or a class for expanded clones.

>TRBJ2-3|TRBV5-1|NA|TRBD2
TGCGCCAGCAGACGGGGAGCGGGGGGGCCGAATACGCAGTATTTT
CASRRGAGGPNTQYF
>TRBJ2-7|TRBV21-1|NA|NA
TGTGCCAGCAGCCTAGACAGGGGGCGAAAGGACGAGCAGTACTTC
CASSLDRGRKDEQYF
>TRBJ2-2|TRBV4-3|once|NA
TGCGCCAGCAGCCAAGATCGGCTAGGGGGTTCGGCGATCACCGGGGAGCTGTTTTTT
CASSQDRLGGSAITGELFF
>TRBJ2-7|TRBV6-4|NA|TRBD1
TGTGCCAGCACCACAGGGGGCGTCCCCTACGAGCAGTACTTC
CASTTGGVPYEQYF
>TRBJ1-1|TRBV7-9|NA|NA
TGTGCCAGCAGCCGCGAGAGGAACACTGAAGCTTTCTTT
CASSRERNTEAFF
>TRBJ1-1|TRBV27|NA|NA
TGTGCCAGCAGTCCCATCAAATCGAACACTGAAGCTTTCTTT
CASSPIKSNTEAFF
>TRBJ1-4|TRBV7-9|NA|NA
TGTGCCAGCAGCTTAGGTTGGACAGAGAATGAAAAACTGTTTTTT
CASSLGWTENEKLFF
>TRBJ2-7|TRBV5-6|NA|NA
TGTGCCAGCAGTTATGACAGGCTAAACGAGCAGTACTTC
CASSYDRLNEQYF
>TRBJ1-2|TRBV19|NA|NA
TGTGCCAGTAGTATCATTATCGCGGATGGCTACACCTTC
CASSIIIADGYTF
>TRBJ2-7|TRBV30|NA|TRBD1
TGTGCCTGGTCGACAGGGGGGGGATACGAGCAGTACTTC
CAWSTGGGYEQYF
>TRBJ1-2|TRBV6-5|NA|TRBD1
TGTGCCAGCAGTTATATACAGGGGAACTATGGCTACACCTTC
CASSYIQGNYGYTF
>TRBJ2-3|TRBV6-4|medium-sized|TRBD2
TGTGCCAGCAGTGACGGCGGGGGGAGCACAGATACGCAGTATTTT
CASSDGGGSTDTQYF